The rows below give T cell receptor beta chains drawn from one sample of a study of OX40 agonist ivuxolimab in advanced cancers. Assay: immunoSEQ multiplex PCR; the TCRdb copy retains only in-frame clones and omits some. The sample lists some 44,000 clones, roughly 86% occurring once. The material was CD4+ or CD8+ T cells sorted from blood, obtained in a trial of the OX40 agonist ivuxolimab. Receptors were obtained from an adult with an advanced solid tumor such as melanoma, head and neck, liver or kidney cancer. CDR3s include the opening cysteine and the closing phenylalanine or tryptophan. Size is stated for part of the rows, as once, few or many counts, or as a class when the clone is expanded.

TRBV6-4	-	CASSRYPTGRTEAFF
TRBV18	-	CASSPGENEKLFF
TRBV5-1	-	CASRGGLAGNEQFF
TRBV14	-	CASSQDERGEQFF
TRBV5-6	-	CASSLGPLRESYGYTF
TRBV21-1	-	CASSAHIAGVGIEQFF
TRBV2	-	CASWPPTQGNTGAFF
TRBV27	-	CASRLSSSYEQYF
TRBV11-2	-	CASSLAGAYEQYF
TRBV4-1	-	CASSPWTSGLRGGNEQFF
TRBV4-1	-	CASSQVPDRGHEQYF
TRBV11-2	-	CASSSGGLAVTDTQYF
TRBV21-1	-	CASSKRVLANCYEQYF
TRBV19	once	CASSMPQAAQFYGYTF
TRBV19	-	CASSISPSGIYEQYF
TRBV4-1	-	CASSQDASLGEQYF
TRBV10-2	-	CASIPDRTYEQYF
TRBV4-1	-	CASRGGGRGRDNYGYTF
TRBV6-1	few	CASSDSGAIHTQYF
TRBV7-8	-	CASSLDSSNQPQHF
TRBV12-1	-	CASSLWGSGSDEQFF
TRBV6-1	once	CASSEAVQGATGFRETQYF
TRBV5-1	-	CASSLARAHEQFF
TRBV9	-	CASSPVVTSQETQYF
TRBV5-1	-	CASSGQGRDTQYF
TRBV6-5	-	CASSYRNEKLFF
TRBV18	-	CASSRGQKETQYF
TRBV2	-	CASSERPTSGYTDTQYF
TRBV6-5	-	CASSYRAGFEKLFF
TRBV6-5	-	CASSSTRADTQYF
TRBV19	-	CASIHRSGSRNTEAFF
TRBV2	-	CASRVNSGGEETQYF
TRBV4-2	-	CASSQDYNEQFF
TRBV6-5	-	CASSYTLGGASPLHF
TRBV19	-	CASSMEWGDSNTEAFF
TRBV28	-	CASSPTTEGPREQFF
TRBV5-1	-	CASSPGVLGGTDTQYF